The present T cell receptor (beta chain) was sequenced within a study of blood T cell repertoires in COVID-19. Study details: Sites across the United States, Italy and Spain contributed samples from acute and convalescent COVID-19. T cells, B-cell-depleted T cells, or PBMCs provided the cDNA or gDNA that served as material.

Trimming shortened V by 8 bases and J by 5 bases, and 27 bases separated the two germline ends. CDR1 is MDHEN and CDR2 is SYDVKM in the germline V gene. CDR3 length: 17 residues. In the study's own analysis: Amplification of reference gene primers was used by the study to estimate nucleated cell counts. Profiling relied on immunoSEQ multiplex PCR, and the TCRdb table lists in-frame clones only, not all of them. That table furnishes V, J and clone size, whereas the DNA furnished D and trimming. The table shows more than 250,000 clones, with 85% occurring only once. Sequencing input: peripheral blood. This TCR came from a man aged 45-60 years with active or convalescent COVID-19. The chain links TRBV28 to TRBJ1-2, with a tentative D call TRBD1 (5 bases). CDR3 coding DNA: TGTGCCAGCCGATACTCATTACGGCTAGGACAAAATTATGGCTACACCTTC. Translated: CASRYSLRLGQNYGYTF.